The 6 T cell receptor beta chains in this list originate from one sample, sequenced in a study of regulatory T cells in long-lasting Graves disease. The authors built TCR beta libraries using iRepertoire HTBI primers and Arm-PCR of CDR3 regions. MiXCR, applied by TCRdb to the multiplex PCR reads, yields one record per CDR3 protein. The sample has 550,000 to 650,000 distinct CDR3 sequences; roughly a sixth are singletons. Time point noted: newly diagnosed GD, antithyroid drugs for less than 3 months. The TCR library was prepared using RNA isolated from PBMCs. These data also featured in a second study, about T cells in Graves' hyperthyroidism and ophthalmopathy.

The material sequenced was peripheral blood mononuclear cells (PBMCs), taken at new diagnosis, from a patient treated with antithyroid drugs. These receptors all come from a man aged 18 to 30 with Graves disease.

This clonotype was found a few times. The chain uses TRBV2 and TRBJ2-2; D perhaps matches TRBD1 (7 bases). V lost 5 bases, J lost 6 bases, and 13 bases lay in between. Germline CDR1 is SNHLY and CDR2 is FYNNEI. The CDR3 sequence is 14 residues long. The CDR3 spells CASSQGGQAGELFF. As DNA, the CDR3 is TGTGCCAGCAGTCAGGGGGGTCAGGCCGGGGAGCTGTTTTTT.

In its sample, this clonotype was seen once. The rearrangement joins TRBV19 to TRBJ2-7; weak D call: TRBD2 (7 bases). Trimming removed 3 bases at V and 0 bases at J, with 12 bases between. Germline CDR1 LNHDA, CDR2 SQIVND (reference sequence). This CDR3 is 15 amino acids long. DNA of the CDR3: TGTGCCAGTAGTATCCCGAGGGGGGGCTCCTACGAGCAGTACTTC. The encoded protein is CASSIPRGGSYEQYF.

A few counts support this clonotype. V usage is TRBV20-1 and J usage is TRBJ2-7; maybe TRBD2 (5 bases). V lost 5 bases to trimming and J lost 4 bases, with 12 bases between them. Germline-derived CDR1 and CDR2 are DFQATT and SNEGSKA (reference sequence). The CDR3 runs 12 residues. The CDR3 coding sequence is TGCAGTGCTGGAGGATTAAATTACGAGCAGTACTTC. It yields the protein CSAGGLNYEQYF.

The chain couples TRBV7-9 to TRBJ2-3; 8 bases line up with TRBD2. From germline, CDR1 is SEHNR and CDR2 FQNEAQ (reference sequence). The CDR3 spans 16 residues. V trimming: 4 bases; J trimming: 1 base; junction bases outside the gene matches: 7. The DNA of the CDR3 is TGTGCCAGCAGCTCAGCAAGCGGGAGCGGCACAGATACGCAGTATTTT. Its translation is CASSSASGSGTDTQYF.

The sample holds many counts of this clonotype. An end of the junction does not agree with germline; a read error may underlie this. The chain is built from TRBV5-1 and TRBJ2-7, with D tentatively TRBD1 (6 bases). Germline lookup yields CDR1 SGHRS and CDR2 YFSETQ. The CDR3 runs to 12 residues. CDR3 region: CASSLQGYEQYF. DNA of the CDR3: TGTGCCAGCAGCTTACAGGGTTACGAGCAGTACTTC.

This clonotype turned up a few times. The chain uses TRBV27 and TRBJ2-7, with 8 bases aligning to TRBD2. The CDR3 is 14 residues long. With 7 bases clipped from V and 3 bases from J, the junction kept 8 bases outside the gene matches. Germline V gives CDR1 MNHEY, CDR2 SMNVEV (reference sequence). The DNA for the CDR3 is TGTGCCAGCACCATAAGGGCGGGAGGCTACGAGCAGTACTTC. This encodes CASTIRAGGYEQYF.